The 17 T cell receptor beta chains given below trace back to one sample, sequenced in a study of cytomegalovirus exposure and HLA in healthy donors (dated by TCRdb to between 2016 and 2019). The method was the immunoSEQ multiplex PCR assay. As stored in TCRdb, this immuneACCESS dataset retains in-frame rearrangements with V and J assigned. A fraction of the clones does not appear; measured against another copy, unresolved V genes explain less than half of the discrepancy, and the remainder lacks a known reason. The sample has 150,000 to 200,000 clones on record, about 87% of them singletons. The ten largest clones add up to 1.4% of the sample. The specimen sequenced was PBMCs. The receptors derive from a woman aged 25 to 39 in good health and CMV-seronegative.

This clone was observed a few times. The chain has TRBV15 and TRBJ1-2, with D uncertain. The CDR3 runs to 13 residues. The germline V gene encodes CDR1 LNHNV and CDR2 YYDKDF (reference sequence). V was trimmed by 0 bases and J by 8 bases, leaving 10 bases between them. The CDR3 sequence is CATSRERRLGYTF. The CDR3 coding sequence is TGTGCCACCAGCAGAGAGAGGAGGTTGGGCTACACCTTC.

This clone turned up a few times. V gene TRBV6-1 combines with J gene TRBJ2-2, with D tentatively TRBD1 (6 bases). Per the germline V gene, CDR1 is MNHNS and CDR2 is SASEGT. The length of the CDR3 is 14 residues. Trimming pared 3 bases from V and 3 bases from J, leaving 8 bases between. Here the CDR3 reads CASSDGQHTGELFF. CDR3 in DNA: TGTGCCAGCAGTGACGGACAGCACACCGGGGAGCTGTTTTTT.

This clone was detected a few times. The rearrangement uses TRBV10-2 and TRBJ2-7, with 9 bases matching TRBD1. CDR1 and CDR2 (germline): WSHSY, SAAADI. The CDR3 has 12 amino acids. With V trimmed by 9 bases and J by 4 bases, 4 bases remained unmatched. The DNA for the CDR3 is TGCGCCAGTGAGGGACAGGGATACGAGCAGTACTTC. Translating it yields CASEGQGYEQYF.

The DNA of the CDR3 is TGTGCCAGCAGTTACTCGGACAGTTCCCGTGCTAGGGGCTACACCTTC. It specifies CASSYSDSSRARGYTF. The V call is TRBV6-6, the J call TRBJ1-2; the D gene is possibly TRBD1 (6 bases). This CDR3 has 16 amino acids. V lost 0 bases and J lost 8, with 19 bases in between. CDR1 MNHNY and CDR2 SVGAGI come from the germline V gene (reference sequence).

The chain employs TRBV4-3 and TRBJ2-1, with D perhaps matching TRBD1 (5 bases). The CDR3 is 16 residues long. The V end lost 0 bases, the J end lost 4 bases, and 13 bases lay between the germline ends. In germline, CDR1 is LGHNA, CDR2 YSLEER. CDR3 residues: CASSQDRRQTYNEQFF. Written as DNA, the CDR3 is TGCGCCAGCAGCCAAGATCGTCGACAGACGTACAATGAGCAGTTCTTC.

The CDR3 nucleotides read TGCACCAGCAGCCAAGATCGGAGGGATACGAACACTGAAGCTTTCTTT. Encoded protein: CTSSQDRRDTNTEAFF. This chain uses TRBV1 with TRBJ1-1. TRBV1 is given as a pseudogene. This CDR3 has 16 residues.

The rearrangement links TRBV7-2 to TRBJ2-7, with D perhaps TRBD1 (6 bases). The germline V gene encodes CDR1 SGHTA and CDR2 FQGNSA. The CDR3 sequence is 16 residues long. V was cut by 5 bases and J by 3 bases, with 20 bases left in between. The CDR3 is CASSTRLQGPNYEQYF. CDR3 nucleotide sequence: TGTGCCAGCAGCACACGACTACAGGGTCCGAACTACGAGCAGTACTTC.

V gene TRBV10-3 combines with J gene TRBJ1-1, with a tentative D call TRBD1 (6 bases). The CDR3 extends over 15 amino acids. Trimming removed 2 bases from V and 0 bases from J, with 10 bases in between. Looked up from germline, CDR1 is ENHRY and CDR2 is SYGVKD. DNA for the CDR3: TGTGCCATCAGTGAGCAAACAGGGTTGAACACTGAAGCTTTCTTT. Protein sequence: CAISEQTGLNTEAFF.

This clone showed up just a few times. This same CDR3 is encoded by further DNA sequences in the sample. This CDR3 reads CASSFQNSPLHF. In DNA, the CDR3 is TGTGCCAGCAGTTTTCAAAATTCACCCCTCCACTTT. This sequence joins TRBV27 and TRBJ1-6; D not resolved. The V gene lost 3 bases and the J gene lost 7 bases, with 4 bases spanning the gap. The CDR3 consists of 12 residues. Germline V gives CDR1 MNHEY, CDR2 SMNVEV (reference sequence).

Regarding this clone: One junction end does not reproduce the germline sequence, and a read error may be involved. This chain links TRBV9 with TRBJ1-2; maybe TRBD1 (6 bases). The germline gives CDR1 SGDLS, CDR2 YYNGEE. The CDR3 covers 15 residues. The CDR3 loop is CASSVETSQPPGVNF. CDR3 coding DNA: TGTGCCAGCAGCGTAGAAACCTCCCAACCGCCAGGGGTAAACTTC. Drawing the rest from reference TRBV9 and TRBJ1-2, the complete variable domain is DSGVTQTPKHLITATGQRVTLRCSPRSGDLSVYWYQQSLDQGLQFLIQYYNGEERAKGNILERFSAQQFPDLHSELNLSSLELGDSALYFCASSVETSQPPGVNFGSGTRLTVV.

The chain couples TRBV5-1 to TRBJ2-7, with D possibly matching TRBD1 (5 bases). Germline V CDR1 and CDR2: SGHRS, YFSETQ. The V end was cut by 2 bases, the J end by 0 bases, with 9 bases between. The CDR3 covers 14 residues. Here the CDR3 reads CASSFGQLSYEQYF. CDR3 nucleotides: TGCGCCAGCAGCTTCGGACAACTCTCCTACGAGCAGTACTTC.

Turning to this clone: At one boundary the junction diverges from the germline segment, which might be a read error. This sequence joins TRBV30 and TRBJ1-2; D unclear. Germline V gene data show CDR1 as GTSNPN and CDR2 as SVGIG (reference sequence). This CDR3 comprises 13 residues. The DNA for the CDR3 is TGTGCCTGGAGTTCAGCTACTAACTATGGCTACACCTTT. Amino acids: CAWSSATNYGYTF.

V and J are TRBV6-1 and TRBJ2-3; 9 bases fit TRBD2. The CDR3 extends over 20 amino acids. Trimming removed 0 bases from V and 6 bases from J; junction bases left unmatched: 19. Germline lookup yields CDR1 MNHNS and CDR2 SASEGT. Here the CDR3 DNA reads TGTGCCAGCAGTGAAGCAATTGGCGGGGGGGTGGGAAGCTCGGTGGATACGCAGTATTTT. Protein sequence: CASSEAIGGGVGSSVDTQYF.

CDR3 in amino acids: CASRLSGQGTDTQYF. The CDR3 nucleotides are TGTGCCAGCAGGCTAAGCGGGCAGGGCACAGATACGCAGTATTTT. The chain recombines TRBV6-5 with TRBJ2-3, with a possible D match to TRBD2 (6 bases). Germline-derived CDR1 and CDR2 are MNHEY and SVGAGI. The V gene lost 6 bases and the J gene lost 1 base, with 14 bases spanning the gap. The CDR3 runs to 15 residues.

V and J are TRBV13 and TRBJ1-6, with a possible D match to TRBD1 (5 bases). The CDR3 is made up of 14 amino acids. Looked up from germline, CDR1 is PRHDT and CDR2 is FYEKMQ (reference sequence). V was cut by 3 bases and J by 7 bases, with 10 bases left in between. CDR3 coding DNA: TGTGCCAGCAGCTTGACTGGGGGGAATTCACCCCTCCACTTT. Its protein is CASSLTGGNSPLHF.

The CDR3 DNA reads TGCAGCGTGCCCAATGGGGGGTCGAGCTCCTACAATGAGCAGTTCTTC. Residues: CSVPNGGSSSYNEQFF. The rearrangement links TRBV29-1 to TRBJ2-1; a possible D gene is TRBD2 (6 bases). CDR1 and CDR2 (germline): SQVTM, ANQGSEA. CDR3 length equals 16 residues. V was pared by 6 bases and J by 0 bases, with 18 bases between.

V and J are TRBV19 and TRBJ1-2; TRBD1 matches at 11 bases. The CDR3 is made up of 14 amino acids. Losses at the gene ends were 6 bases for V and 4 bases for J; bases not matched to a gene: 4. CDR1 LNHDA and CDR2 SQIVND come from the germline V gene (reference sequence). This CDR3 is CASRRTGGVYGYTF. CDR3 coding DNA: TGTGCCAGTAGAAGGACAGGGGGCGTCTATGGCTACACCTTC.